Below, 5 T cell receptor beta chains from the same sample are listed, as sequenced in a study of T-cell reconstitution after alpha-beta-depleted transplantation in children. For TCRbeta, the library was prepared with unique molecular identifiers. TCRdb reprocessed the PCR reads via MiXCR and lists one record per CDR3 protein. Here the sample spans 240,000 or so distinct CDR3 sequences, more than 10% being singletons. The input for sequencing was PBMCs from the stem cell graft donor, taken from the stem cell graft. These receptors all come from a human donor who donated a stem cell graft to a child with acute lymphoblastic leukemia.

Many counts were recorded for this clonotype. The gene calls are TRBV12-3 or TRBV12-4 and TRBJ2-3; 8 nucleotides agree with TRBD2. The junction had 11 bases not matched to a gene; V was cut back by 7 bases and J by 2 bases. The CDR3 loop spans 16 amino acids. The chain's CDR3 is CASNRRVAGSTDTQYF. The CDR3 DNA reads TGTGCCAGCAACCGCCGAGTAGCGGGATCCACAGATACGCAGTATTTT.

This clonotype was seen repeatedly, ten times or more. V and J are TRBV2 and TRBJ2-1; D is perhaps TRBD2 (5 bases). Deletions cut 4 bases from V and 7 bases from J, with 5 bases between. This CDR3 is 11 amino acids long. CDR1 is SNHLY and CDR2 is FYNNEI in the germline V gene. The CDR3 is CASSGGNEQFF. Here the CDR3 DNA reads TGTGCCAGCAGTGGAGGGAATGAGCAGTTCTTC.

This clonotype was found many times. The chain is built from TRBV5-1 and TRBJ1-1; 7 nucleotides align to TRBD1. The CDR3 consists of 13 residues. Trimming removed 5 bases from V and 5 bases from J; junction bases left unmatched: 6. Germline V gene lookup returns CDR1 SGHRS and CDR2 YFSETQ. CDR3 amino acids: CASSSTGTTEAFF. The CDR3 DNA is TGCGCCAGCAGTTCGACAGGGACGACTGAAGCTTTCTTT. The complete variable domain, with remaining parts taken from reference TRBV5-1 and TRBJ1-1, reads KAGVTQTPRYLIKTRGQQVTLSCSPISGHRSVSWYQQTPGQGLQFLFEYFSETQRNKGNFPGRFSGRQFSNSRSEMNVSTLELGDSALYLCASSSTGTTEAFFGQGTRLTVV.

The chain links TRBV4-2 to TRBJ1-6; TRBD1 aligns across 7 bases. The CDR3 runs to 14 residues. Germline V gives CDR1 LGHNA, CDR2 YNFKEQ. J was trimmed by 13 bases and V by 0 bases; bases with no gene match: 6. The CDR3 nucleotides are TGTGCCAGCAGCCAAGAGACAGGGAGTTCGCCCCTCCACTTT. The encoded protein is CASSQETGSSPLHF.

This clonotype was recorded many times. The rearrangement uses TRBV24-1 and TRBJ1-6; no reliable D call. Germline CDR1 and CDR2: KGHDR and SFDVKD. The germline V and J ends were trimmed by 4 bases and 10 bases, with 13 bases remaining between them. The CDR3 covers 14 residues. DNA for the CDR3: TGTGCCACCAGTGACTCCGCCTCCCGGTCACCCCTCCACTTT. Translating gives CATSDSASRSPLHF.